These T cell receptor beta chains were read from a single sample in a study of cytomegalovirus exposure and HLA in healthy donors. Here immunoSEQ multiplex PCR was the method, and the copy in TCRdb shows in-frame clones only, minus some. The sample consists of 150,000 or so clones, roughly 77% of them appearing once. The specimen was PBMCs. Every receptor here comes from a male donor in good health and CMV-seronegative. The CDR3 runs from the conserved cysteine through the conserved F or W. D genes are given only for firm matches.

v_gene: TRBV7-9; j_gene: TRBJ2-1; d_gene: -; CDR3aa: CSSSLKGEQFF
v_gene: TRBV27; j_gene: TRBJ1-6; d_gene: -; CDR3aa: CASSLIPGGPNSPLHF
v_gene: TRBV6-6; j_gene: TRBJ1-6; d_gene: -; CDR3aa: CASRTTGNNSPLHF
v_gene: TRBV6-6; j_gene: TRBJ2-7; d_gene: -; CDR3aa: CASSAGYEQYF
v_gene: TRBV7-3; j_gene: TRBJ2-1; d_gene: TRBD2; CDR3aa: CASSLRASGSRNEQFF
v_gene: TRBV5-4; j_gene: TRBJ1-3; d_gene: TRBD1; CDR3aa: CASRPEGQFSGNTIYF
v_gene: TRBV10-3; j_gene: TRBJ1-4; d_gene: TRBD1; CDR3aa: CAISETGQSTTNEKLFF
v_gene: TRBV18; j_gene: TRBJ1-1; d_gene: TRBD1; CDR3aa: CASSPPVGRGQGVAFF
v_gene: TRBV11-3; j_gene: TRBJ2-7; d_gene: TRBD2; CDR3aa: CASSLGASGNYEQYF
v_gene: TRBV11-2; j_gene: TRBJ2-7; d_gene: TRBD1; CDR3aa: CASRATGGAYEQYF
v_gene: TRBV20-1; j_gene: TRBJ2-7; d_gene: -; CDR3aa: CSASNGWEQYF
v_gene: TRBV29-1; j_gene: TRBJ2-7; d_gene: TRBD1; CDR3aa: CSVHSGTGLAEQYF
v_gene: TRBV28; j_gene: TRBJ1-1; d_gene: -; CDR3aa: CASSLMSTGLNTEAFF
v_gene: TRBV6-5; j_gene: TRBJ2-1; d_gene: -; CDR3aa: CASSQKTEVNEQFF
v_gene: TRBV5-1; j_gene: TRBJ2-7; d_gene: -; CDR3aa: CASSLAGRGTYEQYF
v_gene: TRBV29-1; j_gene: TRBJ2-1; d_gene: -; CDR3aa: CSVGQRLSYNEQFF
v_gene: TRBV25-1; j_gene: TRBJ1-1; d_gene: -; CDR3aa: CASTSHEWYTEAFF
v_gene: TRBV21-1; j_gene: TRBJ2-3; d_gene: -; CDR3aa: CASIPRGGRWGTDTQYF
v_gene: TRBV7-9; j_gene: TRBJ1-5; d_gene: -; CDR3aa: CASSPPGFNQPQHF
v_gene: TRBV18; j_gene: TRBJ2-2; d_gene: -; CDR3aa: CASSPPTRVGTGELFF
v_gene: TRBV29-1; j_gene: TRBJ1-1; d_gene: TRBD1; CDR3aa: CSARQGLNTEAFF
v_gene: TRBV6-1; j_gene: TRBJ2-1; d_gene: -; CDR3aa: CASSAGSPTYNEQFF
v_gene: TRBV6-4; j_gene: TRBJ2-3; d_gene: TRBD1; CDR3aa: CASSDGTGTDTQYF
v_gene: TRBV11-3; j_gene: TRBJ2-5; d_gene: TRBD1; CDR3aa: CASSRGGGRETQYF
v_gene: TRBV27; j_gene: TRBJ1-2; d_gene: TRBD1; CDR3aa: CASSLRGQNYGYTF
v_gene: TRBV5-1; j_gene: TRBJ2-3; d_gene: -; CDR3aa: CASSSWGVSTDTQYF
v_gene: TRBV9; j_gene: TRBJ2-7; d_gene: -; CDR3aa: CASSVSGGPNYEQYF
v_gene: TRBV18; j_gene: TRBJ2-1; d_gene: -; CDR3aa: CASSPLAPSSYNEQFF
v_gene: TRBV4-1; j_gene: TRBJ1-1; d_gene: -; CDR3aa: CASSQGRVNTEAFF
v_gene: TRBV7-3; j_gene: TRBJ2-1; d_gene: -; CDR3aa: CASSFDLKRQFF
v_gene: TRBV13; j_gene: TRBJ2-5; d_gene: TRBD1; CDR3aa: CASSFRGRALVETQYF
v_gene: TRBV16; j_gene: TRBJ2-3; d_gene: TRBD2; CDR3aa: CASSQSGRGTDTQYF
v_gene: TRBV18; j_gene: TRBJ1-2; d_gene: -; CDR3aa: CASSPQNSRNYGYTF
v_gene: TRBV10-1; j_gene: TRBJ2-7; d_gene: TRBD1; CDR3aa: CASSEGQGHYEQYF
v_gene: TRBV7-8; j_gene: TRBJ1-2; d_gene: -; CDR3aa: CASSLGGPGDGYTF
v_gene: TRBV6-1; j_gene: TRBJ1-5; d_gene: TRBD1; CDR3aa: CASSGRTGDQPQHF